What follows are 5 T cell receptor beta chains derived from one specimen sequenced in a study of shared T cell receptors in the human thymus. The method was immunoSEQ multiplex PCR; TCRdb's version includes in-frame clones alone and lacks a portion of them. The data show some 640,000 clones, with 80% to 90% seen just once and 0.009% to 0.0095% held by the top ten. This sample was shared with a second study, whose subject was human thymus T cells.

What was sequenced was thymocytes. These receptors were taken from a boy under three years old with a congenital heart defect.

This chain joins TRBV4-1 and TRBJ1-5, with D unclear. Germline V lookup: CDR1 MGHRA, CDR2 YSYEKL. This CDR3 spans 16 amino acids. V lost 1 base to trimming and J lost 4 bases, with 14 bases between them. The CDR3 DNA reads as TGCGCCAGCAGCCAAGGGCCGGATGGGAGGAATCAGCCCCAGCATTTT. Its protein product is CASSQGPDGRNQPQHF.

This clone appeared a single time. The genes are TRBV9 and TRBJ2-7; D perhaps matches TRBD2 (6 bases). Germline V lookup: CDR1 SGDLS, CDR2 YYNGEE. The V end lost 4 bases, the J end lost 0 bases, and 17 bases lay between the germline ends. This CDR3 spans 16 amino acids. Written as DNA, the CDR3 is TGTGCCAGCAGCCCGGAGAGGAGGGCTAGCTCCTACGAGCAGTACTTC. Translation gives CASSPERRASSYEQYF.

The gene calls are TRBV7-2 and TRBJ2-5, with TRBD2 matching over 9 bases. Germline assignment: CDR1 SGHTA and CDR2 FQGNSA. With 2 bases clipped from V and 2 bases from J, the junction kept 6 bases outside the gene matches. CDR3 length: 16 residues. The CDR3 loop reads CASSLMLAGKQETQYF. The CDR3 DNA sequence: TGTGCCAGCAGCTTAATGCTAGCGGGAAAACAAGAGACCCAGTACTTC.

The chain is built from TRBV9 and TRBJ1-5, with TRBD1 as a possible D gene (5 bases). CDR3 length: 13 residues. Looked up from germline, CDR1 is SGDLS and CDR2 is YYNGEE. V lost 1 base and J 7 bases, leaving 9 bases between the germline ends. The CDR3 here is CASSVREGQPQHF. The DNA for the CDR3 is TGTGCCAGCAGCGTAAGGGAGGGGCAGCCCCAGCATTTT. The variable domain in full, completed from reference TRBV9 and TRBJ1-5, reads DSGVTQTPKHLITATGQRVTLRCSPRSGDLSVYWYQQSLDQGLQFLIQYYNGEERAKGNILERFSAQQFPDLHSELNLSSLELGDSALYFCASSVREGQPQHFGDGTRLSIL.

This chain links TRBV5-1 with TRBJ2-5; 15 nucleotides agree with TRBD2. The V gene's germline CDR1 is SGHRS and CDR2 YFSETQ. V gave up 2 bases and J gave up 0 bases; unmatched junction bases: 2. The CDR3 length is 17 residues. The CDR3, as DNA: TGCGCCAGCAGCTTAGGGACTAGCGGGGGGCACCAAGAGACCCAGTACTTC. Residues: CASSLGTSGGHQETQYF.